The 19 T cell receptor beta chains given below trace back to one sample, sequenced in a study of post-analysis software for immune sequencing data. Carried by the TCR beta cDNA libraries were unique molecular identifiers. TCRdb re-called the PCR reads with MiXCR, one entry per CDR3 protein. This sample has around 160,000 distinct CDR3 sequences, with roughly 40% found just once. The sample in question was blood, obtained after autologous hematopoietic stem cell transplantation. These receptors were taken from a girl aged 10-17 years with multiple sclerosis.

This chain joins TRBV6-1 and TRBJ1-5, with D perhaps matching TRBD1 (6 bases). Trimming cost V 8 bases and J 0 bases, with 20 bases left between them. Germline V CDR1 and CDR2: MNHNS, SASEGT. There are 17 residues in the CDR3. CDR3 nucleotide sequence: TGTGCCAGCCGCCCCGTGGGGGGCGCGTATAGCAATCAGCCCCAGCATTTT. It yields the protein CASRPVGGAYSNQPQHF.

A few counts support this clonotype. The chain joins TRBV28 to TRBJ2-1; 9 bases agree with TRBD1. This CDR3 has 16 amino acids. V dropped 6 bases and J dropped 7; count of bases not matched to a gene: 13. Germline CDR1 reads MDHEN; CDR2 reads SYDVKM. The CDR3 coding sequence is TGTGCCAGCAGCGGCCCGGGACAGGGTTTTTTTAATGAGCAGTTCTTC. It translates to CASSGPGQGFFNEQFF.

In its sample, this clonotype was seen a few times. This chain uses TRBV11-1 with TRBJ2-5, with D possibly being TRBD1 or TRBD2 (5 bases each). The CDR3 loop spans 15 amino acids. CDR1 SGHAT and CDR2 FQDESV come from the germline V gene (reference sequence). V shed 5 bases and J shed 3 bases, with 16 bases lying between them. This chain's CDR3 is CASSQASLGEETQYF. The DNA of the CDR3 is TGTGCCAGCAGCCAGGCCTCTCTGGGGGAAGAGACCCAGTACTTC.

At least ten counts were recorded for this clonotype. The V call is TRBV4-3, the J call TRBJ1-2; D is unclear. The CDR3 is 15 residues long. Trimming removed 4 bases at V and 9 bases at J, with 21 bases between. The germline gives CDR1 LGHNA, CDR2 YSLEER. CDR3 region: CASSPLHSGPRRYTF. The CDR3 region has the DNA TGCGCCAGCAGCCCCTTACATTCCGGGCCGAGGCGCTACACCTTC.

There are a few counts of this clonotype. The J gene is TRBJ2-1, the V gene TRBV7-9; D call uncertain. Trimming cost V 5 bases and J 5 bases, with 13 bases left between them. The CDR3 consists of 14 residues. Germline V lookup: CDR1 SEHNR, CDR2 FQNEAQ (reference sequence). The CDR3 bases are TGTGCCAGCAGCCATATAAGGTCGGACAATGAGCAGTTCTTC. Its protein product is CASSHIRSDNEQFF.

The CDR3 spells CATSRGTGGFNQPQHF. In DNA, the CDR3 is TGTGCCACCAGCAGGGGGACAGGGGGGTTTAATCAGCCCCAGCATTTT. The rearrangement links TRBV15 to TRBJ1-5; TRBD1 agrees at 11 bases. CDR1 is LNHNV and CDR2 is YYDKDF in the germline V gene (reference sequence). Trimming at V came to 3 bases and at J to 4 bases, leaving 5 bases not matched to a gene. This CDR3 region has 16 residues.

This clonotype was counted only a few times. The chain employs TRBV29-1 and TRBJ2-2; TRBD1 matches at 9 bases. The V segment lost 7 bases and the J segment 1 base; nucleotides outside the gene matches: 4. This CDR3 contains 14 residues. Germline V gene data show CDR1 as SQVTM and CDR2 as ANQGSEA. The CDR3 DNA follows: TGCAGCGGGCAGACAGGGGGGAACACCGGGGAGCTGTTTTTT. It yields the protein CSGQTGGNTGELFF.

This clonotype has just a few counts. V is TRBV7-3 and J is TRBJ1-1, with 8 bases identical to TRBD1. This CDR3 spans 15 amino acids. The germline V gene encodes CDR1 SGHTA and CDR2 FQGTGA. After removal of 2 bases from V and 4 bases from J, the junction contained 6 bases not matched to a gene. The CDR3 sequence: CASSLSGGPGTEAFF. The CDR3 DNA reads TGTGCCAGCAGCTTATCAGGGGGCCCTGGCACTGAAGCTTTCTTT.

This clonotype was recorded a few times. The CDR3 region is CASSPRFGPLKAFF. CDR3 nucleotides: TGTGCCAGCAGCCCAAGATTTGGACCGCTCAAAGCTTTCTTT. The chain joins TRBV3-1 to TRBJ1-1; D call uncertain. The CDR3 totals 14 residues. V was trimmed by 4 bases and J by 9 bases, leaving 18 bases between them. Germline lookup yields CDR1 LGHDT and CDR2 YNNKEL (reference sequence).

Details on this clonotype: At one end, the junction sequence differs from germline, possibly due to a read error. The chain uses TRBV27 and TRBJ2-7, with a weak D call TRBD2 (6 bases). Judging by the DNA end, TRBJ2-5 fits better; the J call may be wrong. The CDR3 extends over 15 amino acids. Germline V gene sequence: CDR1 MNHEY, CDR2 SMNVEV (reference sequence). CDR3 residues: CVSRALLGGGETQYF. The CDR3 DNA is TGTGTCAGCAGAGCCCTCCTGGGAGGTGGAGAGACCCAGTACTTC.

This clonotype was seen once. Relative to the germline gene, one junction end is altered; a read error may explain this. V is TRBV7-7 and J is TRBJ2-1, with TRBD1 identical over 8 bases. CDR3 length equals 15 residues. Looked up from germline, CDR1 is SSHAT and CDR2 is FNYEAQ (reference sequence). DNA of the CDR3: TGTGCTAGCAGCTTAGCGCCAGACAGGGGCAATGAGCAGTTCTTC. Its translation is CASSLAPDRGNEQFF.

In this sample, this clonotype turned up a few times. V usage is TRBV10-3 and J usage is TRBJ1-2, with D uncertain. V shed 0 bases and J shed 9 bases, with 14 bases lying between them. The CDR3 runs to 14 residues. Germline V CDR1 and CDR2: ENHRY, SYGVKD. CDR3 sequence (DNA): TGTGCCATCAGTGAGTCGAGGCAGGCGGCCCGCTACACCTTC. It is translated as CAISESRQAARYTF.

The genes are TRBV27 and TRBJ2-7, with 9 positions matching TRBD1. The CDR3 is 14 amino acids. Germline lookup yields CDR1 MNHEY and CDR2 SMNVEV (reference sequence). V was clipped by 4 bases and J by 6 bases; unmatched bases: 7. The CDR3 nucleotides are TGTGCCAGCAGTTCTCGGGACAGGGAGGGCGAGCAGTACTTC. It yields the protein CASSSRDREGEQYF.

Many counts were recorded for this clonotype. CDR3 coding DNA: TGCAGTGCCCGACAGGGGCCCTACGAGCAGTACTTC. Amino acid sequence: CSARQGPYEQYF. The chain links TRBV20-1 to TRBJ2-7, with TRBD1 matching over 8 bases. The CDR3 sequence is 12 residues long. From germline, CDR1 is DFQATT and CDR2 SNEGSKA (reference sequence). Unmatched junction bases numbered 3, after V lost 6 bases and J lost 2 bases.

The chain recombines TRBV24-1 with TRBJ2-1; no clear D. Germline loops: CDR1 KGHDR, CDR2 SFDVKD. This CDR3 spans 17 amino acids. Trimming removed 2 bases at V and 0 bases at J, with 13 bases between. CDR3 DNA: TGTGCCACCAGTGATTGGGCCCATAAGGGCTCCTACAATGAGCAGTTCTTC. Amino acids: CATSDWAHKGSYNEQFF.

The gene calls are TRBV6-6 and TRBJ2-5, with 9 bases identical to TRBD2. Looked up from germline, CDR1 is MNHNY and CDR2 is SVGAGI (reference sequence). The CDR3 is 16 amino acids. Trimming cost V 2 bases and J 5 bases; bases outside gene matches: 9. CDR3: CASSYGVASGVETQYF. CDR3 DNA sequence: TGTGCCAGCAGTTACGGTGTGGCTAGCGGGGTCGAGACCCAGTACTTC.

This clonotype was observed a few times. This CDR3 reads CASTKTGGAGEQYF. The CDR3 DNA reads as TGTGCCAGCACTAAAACAGGGGGCGCGGGGGAGCAGTACTTC. The gene calls are TRBV27 and TRBJ2-7; 9 bases map to TRBD1. The V gene's germline CDR1 is MNHEY and CDR2 SMNVEV (reference sequence). The CDR3 is 14 residues long. V lost 7 bases to trimming and J lost 7 bases; unmatched junction nucleotides: 11.

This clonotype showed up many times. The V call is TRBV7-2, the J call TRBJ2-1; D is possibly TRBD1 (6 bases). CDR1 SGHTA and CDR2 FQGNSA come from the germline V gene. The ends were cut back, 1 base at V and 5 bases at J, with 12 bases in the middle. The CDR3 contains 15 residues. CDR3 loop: CASSLVGTTNNEQFF. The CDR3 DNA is TGTGCCAGCAGCTTAGTCGGGACAACAAACAATGAGCAGTTCTTC.

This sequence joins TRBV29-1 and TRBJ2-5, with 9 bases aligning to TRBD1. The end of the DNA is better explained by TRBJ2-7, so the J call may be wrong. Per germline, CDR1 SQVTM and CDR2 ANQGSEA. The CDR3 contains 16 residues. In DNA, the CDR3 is TGCAGCGTTGAAGACTTGGTTGGGACAGGGTCCGGCGAGCAGTACTTC. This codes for CSVEDLVGTGSGEQYF.